The entry that follows covers one TCR beta chain sequence. It lacks a known antigen. One base away there is no much larger clone; base qualities are not given. The study tested focal radiation therapy combined with CTLA-4 blockade (ipilimumab) in patients with chemo-refractory metastatic non-small-cell lung cancer. The sample belongs to a study of radiotherapy plus CTLA-4 blockade in lung cancer (dated by TCRdb to between 2018 and 2020). Regarding the study in general: Among enrolled patients, around 18% had an objective response and about 30% reached disease control.

Receptor amplification or capture employed the immunoSEQ multiplex PCR assay. TCRdb retrieved this table from immuneACCESS and kept in-frame rearrangements only. Not all clones are present; in checked studies, unresolved V genes account for under half, and no reason is known for the remainder. The sample yields approximately 37,000 clones; about 75% were counted once. The biggest ten clones account for 8.5% to 10% of the sample. Counted from cysteine to phenylalanine, this CDR3 has 14 amino acids. Only the CDR3 region is kept as DNA, spanning 42 bases read in frame from base 1. At the junction V is shortened by 6 bases and J by 1 base; bases outside the gene matches: 5. From the germline V gene, CDR1 is SQVTM and CDR2 is ANQGSEA. Study-wide conclusions, independent of this receptor: After treatment with radiotherapy and ipilimumab, TCR clones that came from tumors expanded in the peripheral blood. Early dynamic changes in blood T cell clones, together with increased serum interferon-beta after radiation, were reported as the strongest predictors of response.

The sample was peripheral blood, taken from a patient treated with radiotherapy plus ipilimumab. This sequence uses TRBV29-1 and TRBJ1-5, with 8 central nucleotides matching TRBD1. This receptor was obtained from a human donor with non-small cell lung cancer who had stable disease on radiotherapy plus ipilimumab. The DNA sequence is TGCAGCGTCGTACAGGGGGAAAGCAATCAGCCCCAGCATTTT. Its translation reads: CSVVQGESNQPQHF. Where the CDR3 stops, the reference TRBV29-1 and TRBJ1-5 genes take over; the full variable domain is SAVISQKPSRDICQRGTSLTIQCQVDSQVTMMFWYRQQPGQSLTLIATANQGSEATYESGFVIDKFPISRPNLTFSTLTVSNMSPEDSSIYLCSVVQGESNQPQHFGDGTRLSIL.